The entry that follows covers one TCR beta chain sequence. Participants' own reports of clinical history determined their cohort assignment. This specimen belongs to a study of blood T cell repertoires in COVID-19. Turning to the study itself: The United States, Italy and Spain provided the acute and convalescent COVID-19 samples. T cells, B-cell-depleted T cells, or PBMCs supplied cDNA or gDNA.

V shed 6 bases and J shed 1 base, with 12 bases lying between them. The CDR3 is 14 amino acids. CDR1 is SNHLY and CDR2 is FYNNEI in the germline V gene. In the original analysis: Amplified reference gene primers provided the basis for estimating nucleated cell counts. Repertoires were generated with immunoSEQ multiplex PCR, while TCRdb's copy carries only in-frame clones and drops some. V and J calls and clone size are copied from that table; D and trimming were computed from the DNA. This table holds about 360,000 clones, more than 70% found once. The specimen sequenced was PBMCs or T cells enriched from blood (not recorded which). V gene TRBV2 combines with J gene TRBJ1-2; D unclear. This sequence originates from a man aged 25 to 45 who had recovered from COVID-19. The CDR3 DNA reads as TGTGCCAGCAGGGAGGACCGCCTTAACTATGGCTACACCTTC. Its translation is CASREDRLNYGYTF.